The rows below give T cell receptor beta chains drawn from one sample of a study of T cells in tuberculosis. Generated by immunoSEQ multiplex PCR, the TCRdb table keeps only in-frame clones and is missing some. The top ten clones hold 7% to 8% of a sample with roughly 34,000 clones, 85% to 95% of them seen once. Sequenced sample: PBMCs. These receptors were obtained from a donor between 10 and 35 years old with latent tuberculosis or without tuberculosis infection. Some clones in this sample may be carry-over from other donors' samples. Both conserved end residues are part of each CDR3. D genes are given only for firm matches. Not every row has a clone size; where given, it reads once, few, many or a size class.

D gene | J gene | clone size | V gene | CDR3 protein | CDR3 DNA
TRBD1 | TRBJ1-2 | - | TRBV19 | CASSPQTGGCTF | TGTGCCAGTAGTCCGCAGACAGGGGGCTGCACCTTC
TRBD1 | TRBJ1-5 | once | TRBV7-9 | CASSPGQGLGPFYNQPQHF | TGTGCCAGCAGCCCAGGACAGGGCCTAGGTCCGTTCTACAATCAGCCCCAGCATTTT
TRBD1 | TRBJ1-1 | - | TRBV27 | CASSARGQGLLDTEAFF | TGTGCCAGCAGTGCCCGGGGACAGGGGTTATTGGACACTGAAGCTTTCTTT
TRBD1 | TRBJ1-2 | - | TRBV25-1 | CASSPGQGDYGYTF | TGTGCCAGCAGTCCAGGACAGGGGGACTATGGCTACACCTTC
- | TRBJ1-2 | - | TRBV30 | CAWSGPDGAGYGYTF | TGTGCCTGGAGCGGCCCCGATGGGGCCGGCTATGGCTACACCTTC
TRBD1 | TRBJ2-1 | - | TRBV12-5 | CASGLQGARDEQFF | TGTGCTAGTGGTTTGCAGGGGGCACGGGATGAGCAGTTCTTC
- | TRBJ2-3 | few | TRBV5-6 | CASSLGSGVTDTQYF | TGTGCCAGCAGCTTGGGTTCAGGGGTCACAGATACGCAGTATTTT
- | TRBJ2-1 | - | TRBV6-6 | CASINPGGREQFF | TGTGCCAGCATTAATCCGGGGGGCCGTGAGCAGTTCTTC
TRBD2 | TRBJ2-1 | - | TRBV2 | CASSLAGGQWNEQFF | TGTGCCAGCAGCCTAGCGGGGGGGCAGTGGAATGAGCAGTTCTTC
TRBD2 | TRBJ2-1 | - | TRBV4-1 | CASSQGEGRGSGEQFF | TGCGCCAGCAGCCAAGGGGAGGGACGAGGGTCTGGTGAGCAGTTCTTC
- | TRBJ2-1 | - | TRBV7-9 | CASSLGGGSYNEQFF | TGTGCCAGCAGCTTAGGCGGGGGCAGTTACAATGAGCAGTTCTTC
- | TRBJ2-4 | - | TRBV9 | CASSPRDFDIQYF | TGTGCCAGCAGCCCAAGGGACTTTGACATTCAGTACTTC
- | TRBJ1-6 | - | TRBV6-5 | CASKSGDLHF | TGTGCCAGCAAATCCGGGGACCTCCACTTT
- | TRBJ2-7 | - | TRBV11-2 | CASSLGLDYEQYF | TGTGCCAGCAGCTTAGGACTGGACTACGAGCAGTACTTC
TRBD2 | TRBJ2-1 | - | TRBV28 | CASSFFPGRDSYNEQFF | TGTGCCAGCAGTTTTTTCCCCGGGAGGGACTCCTACAATGAGCAGTTCTTC
- | TRBJ1-4 | medium-sized | TRBV5-8 | CASSLMGQVEEKLFF | TGTGCCAGCAGCTTGATGGGTCAAGTGGAGGAAAAACTGTTTTTT
TRBD2 | TRBJ2-1 | - | TRBV9 | CASSPRLAGEVDEQFF | TGTGCCAGCAGCCCCCGTTTAGCGGGGGAGGTCGATGAGCAGTTCTTC
TRBD2 | TRBJ2-3 | - | TRBV5-1 | CASSLGAAGADTQYF | TGCGCCAGCAGCCTCGGGGCGGCGGGGGCAGATACGCAGTATTTT
TRBD2 | TRBJ2-1 | - | TRBV6-4 | CASSPGLVAGARSYNEQFF | TGTGCCAGCAGTCCCGGATTGGTAGCGGGGGCCCGCTCCTACAATGAGCAGTTCTTC
- | TRBJ2-3 | - | TRBV15 | CATSRDQATSTDTQYF | TGTGCCACCAGCAGAGATCAAGCGACTAGCACAGATACGCAGTATTTT
TRBD2 | TRBJ2-2 | - | TRBV9 | CASTTMRGRNTGELFF | TGTGCCAGCACTACTATGCGGGGGAGGAACACCGGGGAGCTGTTTTTT
TRBD1 | TRBJ2-7 | - | TRBV7-8 | CASRPRTGGSYEQYF | TGTGCCAGCAGACCCCGAACAGGGGGCAGCTACGAGCAGTACTTC
- | TRBJ2-2 | - | TRBV6-5 | CASRETGELFF | TGTGCCAGCAGGGAGACCGGGGAGCTGTTTTTT
TRBD1 | TRBJ2-7 | few | TRBV2 | CASSVGTGVSYEQYF | TGTGCCAGCAGTGTAGGGACAGGGGTGTCCTACGAGCAGTACTTC
- | TRBJ1-4 | - | TRBV7-9 | CASSPIQTGGGEKLFF | TGTGCCAGCAGCCCCATCCAGACTGGGGGCGGCGAAAAACTGTTTTTT
TRBD1 | TRBJ1-2 | - | TRBV28 | CASRYNRGGYTF | TGTGCCAGCAGATATAACAGGGGGGGCTACACCTTC
- | TRBJ2-1 | - | TRBV5-1 | CASSLVGLYAYNEQFF | TGCGCCAGCAGCTTGGTTGGACTGTACGCCTACAATGAGCAGTTCTTC
TRBD1 | TRBJ1-4 | - | TRBV19 | CASQRGPNEKLFF | TGTGCCAGTCAGAGGGGGCCCAATGAAAAACTGTTTTTT
TRBD1 | TRBJ1-2 | - | TRBV19 | CASSVYGTGPWWYTF | TGTGCCAGTAGTGTCTATGGGACAGGACCATGGTGGTACACCTTC
TRBD2 | TRBJ2-3 | - | TRBV15 | CATSSDPQTSGRTDTQYF | TGTGCCACCAGCAGCGACCCTCAGACTAGCGGGAGAACAGATACGCAGTATTTT
- | TRBJ1-2 | - | TRBV28 | CASSLLRGAGGYTF | TGTGCCAGCAGTTTATTACGGGGGGCTGGAGGCTACACCTTC
- | TRBJ2-3 | - | TRBV18 | CASSSYSAASTDTQYF | TGTGCCAGCTCATCCTATAGCGCGGCAAGCACAGATACGCAGTATTTT
TRBD1 | TRBJ2-2 | - | TRBV19 | CASSPTDRKNTGELFF | TGTGCCAGTAGTCCCACGGACAGGAAGAACACCGGGGAGCTGTTTTTT
TRBD2 | TRBJ2-3 | once | TRBV28 | CASTPSLSGRTDTQYF | TGTGCCAGCACTCCCTCCTTAAGCGGGAGGACAGATACGCAGTATTTT
TRBD1 | TRBJ1-5 | - | TRBV15 | CATSRDGGQVNQPQHF | TGTGCCACCAGCAGAGATGGCGGACAGGTCAATCAGCCCCAGCATTTT
TRBD1 | TRBJ1-1 | - | TRBV19 | CASSTGQGLEAFF | TGTGCCAGTAGTACCGGACAGGGACTTGAAGCTTTCTTT
TRBD2 | TRBJ2-7 | - | TRBV5-1 | CASSELAASYEQYF | TGCGCCAGCAGCGAGCTAGCGGCCTCCTACGAGCAGTACTTC
TRBD2 | TRBJ2-1 | - | TRBV7-2 | CASSPPGGFREQFF | TGTGCCAGCAGCCCCCCGGGGGGTTTCCGTGAGCAGTTCTTC
TRBD2 | TRBJ2-2 | once | TRBV5-4 | CASSLGLAGNTGELFF | TGTGCCAGCAGCTTGGGGCTAGCGGGGAACACCGGGGAGCTGTTTTTT
- | TRBJ2-1 | - | TRBV18 | CASSRDNEQFF | TGTGCCAGCTCACGAGACAATGAGCAGTTCTTC
- | TRBJ2-1 | - | TRBV5-1 | CASSLRIGDEQFF | TGCGCCAGCAGCTTGAGGATCGGAGATGAGCAGTTCTTC
TRBD1 | TRBJ1-1 | - | TRBV5-6 | CASSTYRGVNTEAFF | TGTGCCAGCAGCACGTACAGGGGGGTGAACACTGAAGCTTTCTTT
TRBD1 | TRBJ1-4 | - | TRBV5-5 | CASSSRPGQGEKLFF | TGTGCCAGCAGCTCACGTCCGGGACAGGGCGAAAAACTGTTTTTT
- | TRBJ2-1 | - | TRBV28 | CASSLFGGYYNEQFF | TGTGCCAGCAGTTTATTCGGGGGTTATTACAATGAGCAGTTCTTC
- | TRBJ2-7 | - | TRBV6-5 | CASSYAGDGSYEQYF | TGTGCCAGCAGTTACGCAGGGGACGGGTCCTACGAGCAGTACTTC
- | TRBJ1-3 | - | TRBV5-1 | CASSLGLGRGQYTTGNTIYF | TGCGCCAGCAGCTTGGGCCTTGGTCGTGGACAGTACACCACTGGAAACACCATATATTTT